These T cell receptor beta chains were read from a single sample in a study of regulatory T cells in long-lasting Graves disease. TCRdb processed the multiplex PCR reads anew with MiXCR; each CDR3 protein has one entry. The sample lists hundreds of thousands of distinct CDR3 sequences, around 30% occurring once. The sample here was peripheral blood mononuclear cells (PBMCs), taken when the disease was refractory, from a patient treated with antithyroid drugs. The receptors shown here come from a female donor with Graves disease. Each CDR3 is given with its conserved first and last residue. The order of the fields is V gene, clone size, D gene, J gene, CDR3 protein, CDR3 DNA. A D gene is named only where the DNA matches it firmly. Clone size is not always given. Where it is, it says once, few, many or a class for expanded clones.

v_call: TRBV27; clone_size: many; d_call: -; j_call: TRBJ1-5; cdr3_aa: CASSYGRSNQPQHF; cdr3_nt: TGTGCCAGCAGTTATGGACGGAGCAATCAGCCCCAGCATTTT
v_call: TRBV12-3/TRBV12-4; clone_size: many; d_call: TRBD2; j_call: TRBJ2-7; cdr3_aa: CASNTGLAGTRYEQYF; cdr3_nt: TGTGCCAGCAACACGGGACTAGCGGGAACCCGCTACGAGCAGTACTTC
v_call: TRBV6-9; clone_size: -; d_call: -; j_call: TRBJ1-1; cdr3_aa: CASSYSGQGWNTEAFF; cdr3_nt: TGTGCCAGCAGTTACTCCGGGCAGGGGTGGAACACTGAAGCTTTCTTT
v_call: TRBV10-1; clone_size: few; d_call: -; j_call: TRBJ1-1; cdr3_aa: CASSETGRSTEAFF; cdr3_nt: TGCGCCAGCAGTGAGACAGGGAGAAGCACTGAAGCTTTCTTT
v_call: TRBV20-1; clone_size: few; d_call: -; j_call: TRBJ2-5; cdr3_aa: CSAKGRGWETQYF; cdr3_nt: TGCAGTGCAAAGGGCCGGGGTTGGGAGACCCAGTACTTC
v_call: TRBV12-3/TRBV12-4; clone_size: -; d_call: TRBD1; j_call: TRBJ1-3; cdr3_aa: CAILGGPAIGNTIYF; cdr3_nt: TGTGCCATCCTAGGGGGCCCTGCCATCGGAAACACCATATATTTT
v_call: TRBV7-2; clone_size: -; d_call: TRBD2; j_call: TRBJ2-1; cdr3_aa: CASRPTSSGWNEQFF; cdr3_nt: TGTGCCAGCAGGCCGACTAGCTCGGGTTGGAATGAGCAGTTCTTC
v_call: TRBV29-1; clone_size: few; d_call: TRBD1; j_call: TRBJ2-7; cdr3_aa: CSVEEGTGGSYEQYF; cdr3_nt: TGCAGCGTTGAAGAAGGGACAGGGGGCTCCTACGAGCAGTACTTC
v_call: TRBV6-1; clone_size: -; d_call: TRBD1; j_call: TRBJ2-7; cdr3_aa: CASSDPGQGSYEQYF; cdr3_nt: TGTGCCAGCAGTGACCCGGGACAGGGTTCCTACGAGCAGTACTTC
v_call: TRBV6-2/TRBV6-3; clone_size: few; d_call: -; j_call: TRBJ1-5; cdr3_aa: CASTDYSYQPQHF; cdr3_nt: TGTGCCAGCACCGATTACTCTTACCAGCCCCAGCATTTT
v_call: TRBV2; clone_size: many; d_call: -; j_call: TRBJ1-2; cdr3_aa: CASNGRGSSLYGYTF; cdr3_nt: TGTGCCAGCAACGGCAGGGGTTCTTCCCTCTATGGCTACACCTTC
v_call: TRBV12-3/TRBV12-4; clone_size: many; d_call: TRBD1; j_call: TRBJ2-5; cdr3_aa: CASSLWDRGHQETQYF; cdr3_nt: TGTGCCAGCAGTTTGTGGGACAGGGGACATCAAGAGACCCAGTACTTC
v_call: TRBV6-1; clone_size: -; d_call: TRBD1; j_call: TRBJ1-1; cdr3_aa: CASRQQGRWTEAFF; cdr3_nt: TGTGCCAGCAGGCAACAGGGGAGATGGACTGAAGCTTTCTTT
v_call: TRBV5-1; clone_size: few; d_call: TRBD1; j_call: TRBJ1-6; cdr3_aa: CASSLRDRGLSPLHF; cdr3_nt: TGCGCCAGCAGCTTGCGTGACAGGGGGCTCTCACCCCTCCACTTT
v_call: TRBV10-3; clone_size: few; d_call: -; j_call: TRBJ1-2; cdr3_aa: CAISGSGGANYGYTF; cdr3_nt: TGTGCCATCAGTGGCAGTGGGGGAGCTAACTATGGCTACACCTTC
v_call: TRBV12-3/TRBV12-4; clone_size: -; d_call: -; j_call: TRBJ2-2; cdr3_aa: CASTRFSGELFF; cdr3_nt: TGTGCCAGTACTAGATTCTCCGGGGAGCTGTTTTTT
v_call: TRBV6-2/TRBV6-3; clone_size: -; d_call: -; j_call: TRBJ1-2; cdr3_aa: CASSPRQDPVYGYTF; cdr3_nt: TGTGCCAGCAGCCCGAGACAGGATCCAGTCTATGGCTACACCTTC
v_call: TRBV29-1; clone_size: many; d_call: -; j_call: TRBJ2-7; cdr3_aa: CSVQTTVSEQYF; cdr3_nt: TGCAGCGTCCAAACGACAGTTTCCGAGCAGTACTTC
v_call: TRBV12-3/TRBV12-4; clone_size: -; d_call: TRBD1; j_call: TRBJ1-1; cdr3_aa: CAGSRTGVGTEAFF; cdr3_nt: TGTGCCGGCAGTAGGACAGGGGTGGGCACTGAAGCTTTCTTT
v_call: TRBV19; clone_size: once; d_call: TRBD1; j_call: TRBJ2-2; cdr3_aa: CASSMGQGTGELFF; cdr3_nt: TGTGCCAGTAGTATGGGACAGGGCACCGGGGAGCTGTTTTTT
v_call: TRBV11-2; clone_size: few; d_call: -; j_call: TRBJ2-3; cdr3_aa: CASSLRLTPTDTQYF; cdr3_nt: TGTGCCAGCAGCTTACGGCTAACCCCCACAGATACGCAGTATTTT
v_call: TRBV7-3; clone_size: -; d_call: -; j_call: TRBJ1-1; cdr3_aa: CASSLTAGKGSDAFF; cdr3_nt: TGTGCCAGCAGCTTAACCGCAGGGAAGGGGTCGGATGCTTTCTTT
v_call: TRBV2; clone_size: many; d_call: -; j_call: TRBJ2-4; cdr3_aa: CASSTRGGIELYF; cdr3_nt: TGTGCCAGCAGTACAAGGGGCGGGATAGAACTGTACTTC
v_call: TRBV29-1; clone_size: many; d_call: -; j_call: TRBJ1-2; cdr3_aa: CSVSAGRSYGYTF; cdr3_nt: TGCAGCGTTTCCGCGGGGCGCTCCTATGGCTACACCTTC
v_call: TRBV27; clone_size: -; d_call: TRBD1; j_call: TRBJ1-1; cdr3_aa: CASSTNRGLPYSFF; cdr3_nt: TGTGCCAGCAGTACTAACAGGGGGCTCCCCTATAGTTTCTTT
v_call: TRBV30; clone_size: few; d_call: -; j_call: TRBJ1-1; cdr3_aa: CAWSRTKNTEAFF; cdr3_nt: TGTGCCTGGAGTAGGACAAAGAACACTGAAGCTTTCTTT
v_call: TRBV6-9; clone_size: -; d_call: TRBD2; j_call: TRBJ2-6; cdr3_aa: CASSYLPGGLAGNSGANVLTF; cdr3_nt: TGTGCCAGCAGTTACTTACCCGGGGGACTAGCGGGGAACTCTGGGGCCAACGTCCTGACTTTC
v_call: TRBV19; clone_size: once; d_call: -; j_call: TRBJ1-6; cdr3_aa: CASSQKGPRYNSPLHF; cdr3_nt: TGTGCCAGTAGTCAGAAGGGACCGCGGTATAATTCACCCCTCCACTTT
v_call: TRBV28; clone_size: -; d_call: -; j_call: TRBJ2-7; cdr3_aa: CASNEAYEQYF; cdr3_nt: TGTGCCAGCAATGAGGCCTACGAGCAGTACTTC
v_call: TRBV7-2; clone_size: -; d_call: -; j_call: TRBJ2-5; cdr3_aa: CASSLAGTEETQYF; cdr3_nt: TGTGCCAGCAGCTTAGCCGGGACGGAGGAGACCCAGTACTTC
v_call: TRBV28; clone_size: few; d_call: TRBD2; j_call: TRBJ2-5; cdr3_aa: CASRSSGSGIETQYF; cdr3_nt: TGTGCCAGCAGATCTAGCGGGAGTGGGATAGAGACCCAGTACTTC
v_call: TRBV29-1; clone_size: -; d_call: -; j_call: TRBJ1-1; cdr3_aa: CSVDSEIEAFF; cdr3_nt: TGCAGCGTTGATTCAGAAATAGAAGCTTTCTTT
v_call: TRBV2; clone_size: many; d_call: -; j_call: TRBJ1-4; cdr3_aa: CASSGAARATNEKLFF; cdr3_nt: TGTGCCAGCAGTGGGGCAGCAAGAGCAACTAATGAAAAACTGTTTTTT
v_call: TRBV20-1; clone_size: few; d_call: -; j_call: TRBJ1-2; cdr3_aa: CSASLPHSLYTF; cdr3_nt: TGCAGTGCTAGCCTACCTCACTCCCTCTACACCTTC
v_call: TRBV19; clone_size: few; d_call: -; j_call: TRBJ1-5; cdr3_aa: CASSTPAGGVRTEVQPQHF; cdr3_nt: TGTGCCAGTAGCACCCCGGCAGGAGGAGTTCGGACGGAGGTTCAGCCCCAGCATTTT
v_call: TRBV28; clone_size: many; d_call: -; j_call: TRBJ2-5; cdr3_aa: CASSFPAETGQETQYF; cdr3_nt: TGTGCCAGCAGTTTCCCTGCCGAGACAGGCCAAGAGACCCAGTACTTC